This TCR beta chain came from a study of CD8+CD57+ T cells in acquired aplastic anemia. Overall study: On average, sorted CD4+ and CD8+ cells gave 3.2 ug of DNA. There were 9.5 million to 13 million reads, on average, for CD4+ cells from healthy donors.

TCR beta VDJ and CDR3 profiles were obtained from a genomic DNA template. TCRdb re-analysed the reads in MiXCR, keeping a single row per CDR3 protein. The table shows a few hundred thousand distinct CDR3 sequences, with 30% to 40% occurring only once. The sample holds many counts of this clonotype. Germline V gives CDR1 SGHNT, CDR2 YYREEE (reference sequence). The CDR3 has 14 amino acids. The V gene end was trimmed by 4 bases and the J gene end by 2 bases; junction bases not matched to a gene: 6. The V and J genes are TRBV5-4 and TRBJ2-7, with TRBD1 matching 7 bases. Sequencing used sorted CD4+, CD8+, or CD8+CD57+ T cells (not recorded which) from PBMCs. The sequence was obtained from a human donor in good health, serving as a control. The CDR3 loop is CASSTGTEPYEQYF. CDR3 sequence (DNA): TGTGCCAGCAGCACCGGGACAGAGCCCTACGAGCAGTACTTC.